The 6 T cell receptor beta chains given below trace back to one sample, sequenced in a study of blood T cell repertoires in COVID-19. The assay was immunoSEQ multiplex PCR, and TCRdb's table has in-frame clones only and misses some. The sample contains under 300,000 clones, 75% to 90% of which appear only once. Sequenced material: peripheral blood. These receptors all stem from a woman in her sixties or seventies with active or convalescent COVID-19.

This clone was counted a single time. The J gene is TRBJ2-3, the V gene TRBV18; weak D call: TRBD2 (5 bases). The CDR3 length is 14 residues. Trimming pared 3 bases from V and 6 bases from J, leaving 13 bases between. The germline V gene has CDR1 KGHSH and CDR2 LQKENI. CDR3 DNA sequence: TGTGCCAGCTCACCTCGGACTGCCCCGGATACGCAGTATTTT. Translating gives CASSPRTAPDTQYF.

This chain links TRBV6-6 with TRBJ1-2; tentative D call: TRBD1 (6 bases). The CDR3 runs 13 residues. Trimming removed 6 bases at V and 4 bases at J, with 12 bases between. From germline, CDR1 is MNHNY and CDR2 SVGAGI (reference sequence). The CDR3 DNA is TGTGCCAGCAGCCCCGGGGGGGCCTATGGCTACACCTTC. It specifies CASSPGGAYGYTF.

Sample share makes this clone medium-sized. The genes are TRBV30 and TRBJ1-5; TRBD1 matches at 9 bases. V was pared by 3 bases and J by 2 bases, with 5 bases of the junction left unmatched. CDR1 and CDR2 (germline): GTSNPN, SVGIG (reference sequence). The CDR3 runs 15 residues. CDR3 in DNA: TGTGCCTGGAGACACACAGGGGGCGGCAATCAGCCCCAGCATTTT. Its translation: CAWRHTGGGNQPQHF.

The genes are TRBV4-3 and TRBJ1-2; 7 nucleotides match TRBD1. From germline, CDR1 is LGHNA and CDR2 YSLEER. After removal of 1 base from V and 2 bases from J, the junction contained 4 bases not matched to a gene. This CDR3 has 15 amino acids. CDR3 sequence (DNA): TGCGCCAGCAGCCAAGGTCCGGGACAGAACTATGGCTACACCTTC. Its protein product is CASSQGPGQNYGYTF.

The V and J genes are TRBV6-5 and TRBJ2-7; TRBD1 agrees at 10 bases. The CDR3 spans 15 residues. The V gene's germline CDR1 is MNHEY and CDR2 SVGAGI. With 6 bases clipped from V and 4 bases from J, the junction kept 9 bases outside the gene matches. The CDR3 spells CASSWWDRGQYEQYF. The CDR3 DNA reads as TGTGCCAGCAGCTGGTGGGACAGGGGTCAATACGAGCAGTACTTC.

V gene TRBV29-1 combines with J gene TRBJ1-3, with D hard to call. CDR1 SQVTM and CDR2 ANQGSEA come from the germline V gene. The CDR3 loop spans 16 amino acids. Between the trimmed V and J ends, which lost 6 bases and 0 bases, there was a span of 18 bases. CDR3 protein: CSVHTKSVPSGNTIYF. The DNA for the CDR3 is TGCAGCGTGCACACCAAAAGCGTGCCCTCTGGAAACACCATATATTTT. Full variable domain (outside the CDR3, taken from reference TRBV29-1 and TRBJ1-3): SAVISQKPSRDICQRGTSLTIQCQVDSQVTMMFWYRQQPGQSLTLIATANQGSEATYESGFVIDKFPISRPNLTFSTLTVSNMSPEDSSIYLCSVHTKSVPSGNTIYFGEGSWLTVV.